These 8 T cell receptor beta chains were sequenced from one sample in a study of EBV T-cell therapy then PD-1 blockade in nasopharyngeal carcinoma. Antigens of these TCRs are unknown. Indicated time point: 266 days after commencement of treatment, after nivolumab therapy. Documented treatment: AdE1-LMPpoly-expanded autologous EBV-specific T-cell therapy followed by anti-PD-1 nivolumab. The repertoire was sequenced with immunoSEQ multiplex PCR; TCRdb's copy has only in-frame clones and lacks some. Counted here are tens of thousands of clones, around 80% occurring once; the ten biggest clones make up 31%. The source material was CD8+ T cells from blood, sampled at roughly day 270 from a patient whose treatment included autologous EBV-specific T cells and nivolumab. The source is a man aged 35 to 55 with nasopharyngeal carcinoma.

The chain recombines TRBV18 with TRBJ1-5; D is undetermined. This CDR3 region has 14 residues. Deletions cut 9 bases from V and 3 bases from J, with 15 bases between. Germline CDR1 reads KGHSH; CDR2 reads LQKENI. The CDR3 region has the DNA TGTGCCAGTCGGGCATTCGGCGACAATCAGCCCCAGCATTTT. This encodes CASRAFGDNQPQHF.

The genes are TRBV7-9 and TRBJ2-5, with 8 bases that match TRBD1. The CDR3 spans 16 residues. Germline V gene lookup returns CDR1 SEHNR and CDR2 FQNEAQ (reference sequence). Trimming removed 5 bases from V and 1 base from J; junction bases left unmatched: 9. CDR3 DNA: TGTGCCAGCAGCCAGGTAGACAGGGGTCCCCAAGAGACCCAGTACTTC. This translates into CASSQVDRGPQETQYF.

The rearrangement uses TRBV7-2 and TRBJ1-1; D not resolved. V lost 6 bases to trimming and J lost 6 bases, with 26 bases between them. The germline gives CDR1 SGHTA, CDR2 FQGNSA. The CDR3 runs 17 residues. CDR3 sequence reads: CASRPGGQFGRRAEAFF. Here the CDR3 DNA reads TGTGCCAGCAGACCAGGTGGGCAGTTCGGGCGAAGGGCTGAAGCTTTCTTT.

The J gene is TRBJ2-1, the V gene TRBV6-2 or TRBV6-3, with D possibly matching TRBD1 (5 bases). V was shortened by 0 bases and J by 5 bases, with 5 bases between the two germline ends. In germline, CDR1 is MNHEY, CDR2 SVGEGT. The CDR3 is 13 amino acids. For the CDR3, the DNA is TGTGCCAGCAGTTACTCGGACAACAATGAGCAGTTCTTC. Protein product: CASSYSDNNEQFF.

V and J are TRBV6-5 and TRBJ1-2; 7 nucleotides line up with TRBD1. The V gene's germline CDR1 is MNHEY and CDR2 SVGAGI. The CDR3 spans 14 residues. V was pared by 6 bases and J by 7 bases, with 11 bases of the junction left unmatched. CDR3 nucleotides: TGTGCCAGCAGCCTGACGACAGGGCTGGCTGGCTACACCTTC. It specifies CASSLTTGLAGYTF.

This chain joins TRBV4-1 and TRBJ2-1; a weak D match, TRBD2 (5 bases). This CDR3 region has 14 residues. Looked up from germline, CDR1 is MGHRA and CDR2 is YSYEKL. The V end lost 2 bases, the J end lost 10 bases, and 15 bases lay between the germline ends. The CDR3 loop reads CASSQTPGVGEQFF. DNA of the CDR3: TGCGCCAGCAGCCAAACGCCCGGGGTAGGCGAGCAGTTCTTC.

The V gene is TRBV27, the J gene TRBJ2-1; TRBD2 matches 12 bases. In germline, CDR1 is MNHEY, CDR2 SMNVEV (reference sequence). This CDR3 has 16 residues. V shed 1 base, J shed 4 bases, and the junction held 2 bases outside the gene matches. The DNA of the CDR3 is TGTGCCAGCAGTTTATATACTAGCGGGGGGTACAATGAGCAGTTCTTC. This sequence encodes CASSLYTSGGYNEQFF.

The chain recombines TRBV10-3 with TRBJ1-2; the D gene is possibly TRBD1 (6 bases). Between the trimmed V and J ends, which lost 0 bases and 2 bases, there was a span of 7 bases. The CDR3 has 14 residues. Germline V gene lookup returns CDR1 ENHRY and CDR2 SYGVKD. The CDR3 nucleotides read TGTGCCATCAGTGAGTCACAGGGAAACTATGGCTACACCTTC. It is translated as CAISESQGNYGYTF.